This TCR beta chain was found in a study of spatial heterogeneity in lung cancer. Background on the study: Counts of TCR transcripts in tumor regions correlated strongly with a T cell module score (derived from matched bulk RNA-seq). More than eight raw reads, on average, carried each unique TCR and UMI combination.

This CDR3 has 17 amino acids. Germline trimming cut 6 bases from V and 4 bases from J; bases unmatched to any gene: 16. Germline V gene lookup returns CDR1 DFQATT and CDR2 SNEGSKA (reference sequence). Broader study findings: Estimates put coverage of tumor T cells approximately 7% for alpha and 13% for beta chains. Counts of expanded intratumoral alpha and beta TCRs tracked tumor mutation counts.

The sample holds many counts of this clonotype. Antigen: not known. Using its own MiXCR run on the 5' RACE reads, TCRdb lists one record per CDR3 protein. The sample carries around 19,000 distinct CDR3 sequences, about 16% recorded once. Described time point: sample taken at primary tumor resection. The donor population consisted of approximately 70 patients with untreated, early-stage non-small cell lung cancer. This specimen consisted of lung tumor tissue, obtained at surgery. This clonotype originated in a female donor with early-stage non-small cell lung cancer. The chain uses TRBV20-1 and TRBJ2-7, with 12 bases aligning to TRBD2. In nucleotides, the CDR3 is TGCAGTGCAAAGTGGGGACTAGCGGGTCCTCTTTCGTACGAGCAGTACTTC. Translating it yields CSAKWGLAGPLSYEQYF.